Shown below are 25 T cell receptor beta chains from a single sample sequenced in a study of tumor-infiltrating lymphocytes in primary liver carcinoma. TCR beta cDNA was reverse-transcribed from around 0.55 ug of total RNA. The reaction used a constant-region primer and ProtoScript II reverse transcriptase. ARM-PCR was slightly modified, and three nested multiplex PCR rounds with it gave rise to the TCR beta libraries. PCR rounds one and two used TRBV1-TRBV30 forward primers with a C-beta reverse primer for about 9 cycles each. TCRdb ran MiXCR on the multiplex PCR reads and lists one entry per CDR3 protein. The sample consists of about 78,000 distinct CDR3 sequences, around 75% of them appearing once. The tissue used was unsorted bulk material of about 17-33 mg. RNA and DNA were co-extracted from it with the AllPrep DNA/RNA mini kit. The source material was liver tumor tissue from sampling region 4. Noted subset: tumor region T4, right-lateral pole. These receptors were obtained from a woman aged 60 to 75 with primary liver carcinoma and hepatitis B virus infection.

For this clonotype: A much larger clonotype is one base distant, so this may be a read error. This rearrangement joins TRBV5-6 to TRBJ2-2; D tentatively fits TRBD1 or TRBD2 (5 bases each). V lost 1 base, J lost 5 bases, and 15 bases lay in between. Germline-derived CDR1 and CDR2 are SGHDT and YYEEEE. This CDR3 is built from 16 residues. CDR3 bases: TGTGCCAGCAGCTTGATGATCGGGACCACAACCGGGGAGCTGTTTTTT. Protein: CASSLMIGTTTGELFF.

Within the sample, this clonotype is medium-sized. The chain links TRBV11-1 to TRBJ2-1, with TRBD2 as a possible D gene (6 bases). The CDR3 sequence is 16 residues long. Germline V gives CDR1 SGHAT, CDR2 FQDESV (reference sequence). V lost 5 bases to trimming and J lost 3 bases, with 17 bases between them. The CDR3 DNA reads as TGTGCCAGCAGCCTGACGCCCGGGACTTACTACAATGAGCAGTTCTTC. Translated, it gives CASSLTPGTYYNEQFF. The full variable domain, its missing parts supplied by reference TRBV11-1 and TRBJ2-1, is EAEVAQSPRYKITEKSQAVAFWCDPISGHATLYWYRQILGQGPELLVQFQDESVVDDSQLPKDRFSAERLKGVDSTLKIQPAELGDSAMYLCASSLTPGTYYNEQFFGPGTRLTVL.

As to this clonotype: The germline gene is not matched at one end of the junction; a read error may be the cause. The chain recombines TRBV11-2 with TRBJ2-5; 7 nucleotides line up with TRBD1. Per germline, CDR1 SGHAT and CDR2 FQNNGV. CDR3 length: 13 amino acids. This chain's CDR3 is CASSLESRGTLYF. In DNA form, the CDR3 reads TGTGCCAGCAGCTTAGAGTCCAGGGGGACCCTGTACTTC.

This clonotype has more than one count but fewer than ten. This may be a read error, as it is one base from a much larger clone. The CDR3 bases are TGTGCCAGCAGCCCAAAGTCCGGGACTAGCGGGCAACAAGAGACCCAGTACTTC. This gives the protein CASSPKSGTSGQQETQYF. The rearrangement links TRBV14 to TRBJ2-5; 12 positions agree with TRBD2. This CDR3 is built from 18 residues. Trimming cost V 4 bases and J 2 bases; bases outside gene matches: 11. Per the germline V gene, CDR1 is SGHDN and CDR2 is FVKESK.

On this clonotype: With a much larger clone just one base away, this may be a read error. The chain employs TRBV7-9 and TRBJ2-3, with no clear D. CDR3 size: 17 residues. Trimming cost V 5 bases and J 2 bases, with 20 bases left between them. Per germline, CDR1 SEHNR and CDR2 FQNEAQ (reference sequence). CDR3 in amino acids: CASSVRARARFTDTQYF. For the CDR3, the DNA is TGTGCCAGCAGCGTACGGGCCCGGGCTAGATTCACAGATACGCAGTATTTT.

The CDR3 loop reads CASSRGGTHTGELFF. CDR3 nucleotide sequence: TGTGCCAGCAGCAGGGGGGGGACGCACACCGGGGAGCTGTTTTTT. The chain recombines TRBV6-6 with TRBJ2-2; possibly TRBD1 or TRBD2 for D (7 bases each). Germline V gene sequence: CDR1 MNHNY, CDR2 SVGAGI (reference sequence). Between the trimmed V and J ends, which lost 6 bases and 3 bases, there was a span of 14 bases. The CDR3 extends over 15 amino acids.

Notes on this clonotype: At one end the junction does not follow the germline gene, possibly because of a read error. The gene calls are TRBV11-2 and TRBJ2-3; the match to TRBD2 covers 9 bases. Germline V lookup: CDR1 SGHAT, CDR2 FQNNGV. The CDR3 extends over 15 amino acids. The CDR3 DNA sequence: TGTGCCAGCAGCGATAGCGGGAGATTTACAGATGCGCAGTATTTT. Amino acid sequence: CASSDSGRFTDAQYF.

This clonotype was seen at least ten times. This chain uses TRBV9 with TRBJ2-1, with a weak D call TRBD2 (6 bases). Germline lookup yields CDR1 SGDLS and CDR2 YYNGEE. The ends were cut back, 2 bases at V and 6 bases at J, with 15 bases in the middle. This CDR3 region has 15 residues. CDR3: CASSVTSEVGNEQFF. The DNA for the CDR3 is TGTGCCAGCAGCGTGACTAGTGAGGTTGGCAATGAGCAGTTCTTC.

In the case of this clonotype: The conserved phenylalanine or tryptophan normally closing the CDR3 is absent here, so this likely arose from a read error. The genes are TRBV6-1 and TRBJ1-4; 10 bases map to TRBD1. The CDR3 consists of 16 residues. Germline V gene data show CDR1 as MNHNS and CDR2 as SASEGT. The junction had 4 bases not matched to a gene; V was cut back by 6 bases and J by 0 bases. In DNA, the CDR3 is TGTGCCAGCAGCGGGGACAGGGGCTCAACTAATGAAAAACTGTTTATT. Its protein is CASSGDRGSTNEKLFI.

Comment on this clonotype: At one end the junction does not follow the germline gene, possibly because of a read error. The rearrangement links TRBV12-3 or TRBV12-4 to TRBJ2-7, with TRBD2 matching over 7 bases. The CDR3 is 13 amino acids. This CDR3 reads CVSTASGAHELYF. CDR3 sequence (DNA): TGTGTCAGCACAGCCAGCGGGGCCCACGAGCTGTACTTC.

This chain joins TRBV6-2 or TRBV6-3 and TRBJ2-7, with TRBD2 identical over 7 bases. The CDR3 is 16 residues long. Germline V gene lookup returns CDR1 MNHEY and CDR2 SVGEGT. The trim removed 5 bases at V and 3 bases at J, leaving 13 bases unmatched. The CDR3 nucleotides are TGTGCCAGCAGTCCTGAGAGGGCGGGAGTGAACTACGAGCAGTACTTC. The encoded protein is CASSPERAGVNYEQYF.

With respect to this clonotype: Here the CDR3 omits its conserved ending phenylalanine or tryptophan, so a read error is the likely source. This CDR3 reads CASSYRGSRTDMQYL. The CDR3 DNA follows: TGTGCCAGCAGTTACCGTGGGAGTCGAACAGATATGCAGTATCTT. The V call is TRBV6-5, the J call TRBJ2-3; the D gene is possibly TRBD2 (5 bases). Germline V gene data show CDR1 as MNHEY and CDR2 as SVGAGI. The CDR3 runs 15 residues.

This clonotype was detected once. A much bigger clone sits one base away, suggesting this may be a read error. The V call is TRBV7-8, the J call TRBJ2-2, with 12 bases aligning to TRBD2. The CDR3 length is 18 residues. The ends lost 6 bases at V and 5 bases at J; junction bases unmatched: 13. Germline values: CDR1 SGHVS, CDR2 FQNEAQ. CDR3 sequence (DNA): TGTGCCAGCAGTCCGCACGTACTAGCGGGAGGCCGGACCGGGGAGCTGTTTTTT. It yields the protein CASSPHVLAGGRTGELFF.

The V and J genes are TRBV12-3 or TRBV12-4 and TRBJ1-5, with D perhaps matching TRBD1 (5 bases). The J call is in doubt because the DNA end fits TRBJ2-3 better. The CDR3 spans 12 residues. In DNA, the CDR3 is TGTGCCAGCGGTCAGGGTTATCAGCCCCAGTATTTT. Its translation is CASGQGYQPQYF.

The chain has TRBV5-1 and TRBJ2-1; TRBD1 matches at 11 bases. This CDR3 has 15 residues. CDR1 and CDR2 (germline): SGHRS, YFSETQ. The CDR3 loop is CISSGGQGDKNEQFF. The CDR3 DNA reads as TGCATCAGCAGCGGGGGACAGGGGGATAAAAATGAGCAGTTCTTC.

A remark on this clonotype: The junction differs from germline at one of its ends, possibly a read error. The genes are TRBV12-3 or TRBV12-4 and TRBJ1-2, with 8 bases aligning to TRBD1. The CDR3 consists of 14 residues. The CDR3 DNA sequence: TGTACCAGGAGTTTACGGGACAGGAACTATGGCTACACCTTC. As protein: CTRSLRDRNYGYTF.

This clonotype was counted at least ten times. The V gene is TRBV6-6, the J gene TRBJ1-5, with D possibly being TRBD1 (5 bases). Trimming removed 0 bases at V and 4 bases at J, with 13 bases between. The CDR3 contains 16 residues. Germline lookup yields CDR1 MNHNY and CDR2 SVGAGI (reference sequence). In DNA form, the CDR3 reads TGTGCCAGCAGTTACTCTGGCAGGGAGGGAAATCAGCCCCAGCATTTT. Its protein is CASSYSGREGNQPQHF.

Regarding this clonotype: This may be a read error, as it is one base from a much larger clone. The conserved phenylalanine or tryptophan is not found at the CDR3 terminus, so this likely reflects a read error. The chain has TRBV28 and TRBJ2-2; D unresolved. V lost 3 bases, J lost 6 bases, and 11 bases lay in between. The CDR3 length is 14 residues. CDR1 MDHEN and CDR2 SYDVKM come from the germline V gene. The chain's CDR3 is CASSFGSSAGELFY. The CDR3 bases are TGTGCCAGCAGTTTTGGATCGTCGGCCGGGGAGCTGTTTTAT.

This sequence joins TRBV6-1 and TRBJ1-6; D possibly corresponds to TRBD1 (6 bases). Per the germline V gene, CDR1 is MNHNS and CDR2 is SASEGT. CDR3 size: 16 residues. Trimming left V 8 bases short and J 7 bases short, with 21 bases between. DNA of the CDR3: TGTGCCAGCTGTCCTTCGGACAGTGAAGGCAATTCACCCCTCCACTTT. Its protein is CASCPSDSEGNSPLHF.

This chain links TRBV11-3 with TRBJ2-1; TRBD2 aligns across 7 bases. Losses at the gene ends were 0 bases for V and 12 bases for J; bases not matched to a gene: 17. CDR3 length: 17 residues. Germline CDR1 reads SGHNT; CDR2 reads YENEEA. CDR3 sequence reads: CASSLDRGEWSVDVQFF. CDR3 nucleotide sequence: TGTGCCAGCAGCTTAGATCGGGGGGAGTGGAGTGTCGATGTGCAGTTCTTC.

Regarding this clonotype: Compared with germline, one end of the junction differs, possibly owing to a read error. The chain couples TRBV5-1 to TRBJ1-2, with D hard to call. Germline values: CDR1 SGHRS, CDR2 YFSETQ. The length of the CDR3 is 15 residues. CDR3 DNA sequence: TGCACCAGCAGCTTGGTCCAGGCGGGATCCTATGGGTACACCTTC. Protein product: CTSSLVQAGSYGYTF.

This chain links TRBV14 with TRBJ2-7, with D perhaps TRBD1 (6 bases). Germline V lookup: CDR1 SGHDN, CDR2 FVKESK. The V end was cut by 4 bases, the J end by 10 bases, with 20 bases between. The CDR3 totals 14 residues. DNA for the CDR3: TGTGCCAGCAGCCCGGACAGCATCTCCTACGTACAGTACTTC. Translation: CASSPDSISYVQYF.

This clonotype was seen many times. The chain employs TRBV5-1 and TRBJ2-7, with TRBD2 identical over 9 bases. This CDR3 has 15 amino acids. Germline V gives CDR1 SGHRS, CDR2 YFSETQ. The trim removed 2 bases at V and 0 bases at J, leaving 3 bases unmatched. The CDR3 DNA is TGCGCCAGCAGCTTCAGTAGCGGGGGCTCCTACGAGCAGTACTTC. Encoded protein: CASSFSSGGSYEQYF.

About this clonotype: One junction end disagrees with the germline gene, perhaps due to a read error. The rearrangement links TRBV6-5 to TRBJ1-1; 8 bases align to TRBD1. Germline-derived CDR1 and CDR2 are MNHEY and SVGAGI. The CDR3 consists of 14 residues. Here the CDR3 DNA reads TGTGCCAGCAGTTCGCAGGGGGCGAGCACTGAAGCCTTCTTT. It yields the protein CASSSQGASTEAFF.

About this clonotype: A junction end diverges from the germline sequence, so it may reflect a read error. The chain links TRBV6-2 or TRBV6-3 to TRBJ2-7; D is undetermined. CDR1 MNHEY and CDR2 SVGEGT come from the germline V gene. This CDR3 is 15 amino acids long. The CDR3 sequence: CASSQERIPTYEQYF. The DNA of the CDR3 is TGTGCCAGCAGTCAGGAGAGGATACCCACATACGAGCAGTATTTC.